Shown below are 20 T cell receptor beta chains from a single sample sequenced in a study of response to subunit inactivated influenza vaccine. TCRdb independently ran MiXCR on the RT-PCR reads; one entry per CDR3 protein. The table includes more than 700,000 distinct CDR3 sequences, 21% detected once. The starting material was PBMCs from blood, obtained around 5 days after vaccination. Receptors originate from a man over 45 who received an inactivated influenza vaccine.

The chain has TRBV5-1 and TRBJ2-7, with 10 bases lining up with TRBD1. The germline CDR1 and CDR2 sequences are SGHRS and YFSETQ. The junction had 8 bases not matched to a gene; V was cut back by 5 bases and J by 3 bases. The CDR3 sequence is 15 residues long. The CDR3 DNA sequence: TGCGCCAGCAGACAAAGGGGACAGGGGATCTACGAGCAGTACTTC. It is translated as CASRQRGQGIYEQYF.

This rearrangement joins TRBV6-5 to TRBJ2-2; D could derive from TRBD1 or TRBD2 (5 bases each). Germline V gene data show CDR1 as MNHEY and CDR2 as SVGAGI. The CDR3 covers 18 residues. Trimming stripped 2 bases from V and 0 bases from J, with 16 bases between. The CDR3 sequence is CASSYPRQTGSNTGELFF. The CDR3 bases are TGTGCCAGCAGTTACCCCAGACAGACGGGGTCGAACACCGGGGAGCTGTTTTTT.

The chain uses TRBV5-1 and TRBJ1-6, with a possible D match to TRBD1 (6 bases). V was cut by 0 bases and J by 6 bases, with 16 bases left in between. The CDR3 loop spans 17 amino acids. Germline loops: CDR1 SGHRS, CDR2 YFSETQ. CDR3 nucleotide sequence: TGCGCCAGCAGCTTGGAATATGGGGGCGCCGGTAATTCACCCCTCCACTTT. Its protein product is CASSLEYGGAGNSPLHF.

This clonotype has just a few counts. The rearrangement joins TRBV4-3 to TRBJ1-5; the D is unclear. CDR1 is LGHNA and CDR2 is YSLEER in the germline V gene. The CDR3 length is 15 residues. Trimming pared 0 bases from V and 5 bases from J, leaving 11 bases between. The CDR3 is CASSQDRGGDQPQHF. Here the CDR3 DNA reads TGCGCCAGCAGCCAAGATCGCGGAGGCGATCAGCCCCAGCATTTT.

CDR3 sequence: CASLSRGTQNTGELFF. The DNA for the CDR3 is TGTGCCAGCCTTTCCCGGGGGACCCAGAACACCGGGGAGCTGTTTTTT. The V gene is TRBV28, the J gene TRBJ2-2, with a tentative D call TRBD2 (6 bases). Germline V gene sequence: CDR1 MDHEN, CDR2 SYDVKM. CDR3 length: 16 amino acids. V lost 8 bases to trimming and J lost 1 base, with 17 bases between them.

V and J are TRBV7-9 and TRBJ2-2; the D is unclear. Germline-derived CDR1 and CDR2 are SEHNR and FQNEAQ (reference sequence). The CDR3 totals 13 residues. The ends were cut back, 4 bases at V and 13 bases at J, with 16 bases in the middle. DNA for the CDR3: TGTGCCAGCAGCTCGTTAGCCGAAGGTTTGCTGTTTTTT. It is translated as CASSSLAEGLLFF.

The chain links TRBV2 to TRBJ2-7; D possibly corresponds to TRBD2 (6 bases). The germline V gene encodes CDR1 SNHLY and CDR2 FYNNEI. The CDR3 runs to 12 residues. Trimming removed 6 bases from V and 3 bases from J, with 9 bases in between. CDR3: CASRTDYYEQYF. The CDR3 DNA sequence: TGTGCCAGCAGAACGGACTACTACGAGCAGTACTTC.

V usage is TRBV15 and J usage is TRBJ2-7; TRBD2 might be the D (7 bases). Germline V gene lookup returns CDR1 LNHNV and CDR2 YYDKDF (reference sequence). The CDR3 runs to 15 residues. Trimming cost V 5 bases and J 2 bases, with 16 bases left between them. The CDR3 DNA reads as TGTGCCACCAGCCTAACTCCGGGGGGCACCTACGAGCAGTACTTC. Its protein product is CATSLTPGGTYEQYF.

V usage is TRBV19 and J usage is TRBJ1-1; D gene unclear. The CDR3 contains 14 residues. Trimming cost V 3 bases and J 1 base, with 9 bases left between them. The germline CDR1 and CDR2 sequences are LNHDA and SQIVND (reference sequence). The CDR3 loop is CASSMIPGNTEAFF. For the CDR3, the DNA is TGTGCCAGTAGTATGATCCCTGGGAACACTGAAGCTTTCTTT.

This clonotype has only a few counts. V gene TRBV4-1 combines with J gene TRBJ2-3, with D possibly TRBD1 on 6 matching bases. The germline V gene has CDR1 MGHRA and CDR2 YSYEKL. The CDR3 sequence is 15 residues long. The ends were cut back, 7 bases at V and 6 bases at J, with 20 bases in the middle. The CDR3 loop reads CASTPAGPQGDTQYF. In DNA form, the CDR3 reads TGCGCCAGCACCCCAGCAGGACCTCAGGGGGATACGCAGTATTTT.

For the CDR3, the DNA is TGCAGCGGTGGAGGGGTTACGCGTACCTACGAGCAGTACTTC. It yields the protein CSGGGVTRTYEQYF. This chain links TRBV20-1 with TRBJ2-7, with D perhaps TRBD2 (6 bases). Germline CDR1 and CDR2: DFQATT and SNEGSKA (reference sequence). The CDR3 has 14 residues.

V gene TRBV11-2 combines with J gene TRBJ2-3, with TRBD2 matching over 13 bases. CDR3 length: 19 amino acids. The trim removed 5 bases at V and 1 base at J, leaving 12 bases unmatched. Germline V gene lookup returns CDR1 SGHAT and CDR2 FQNNGV. The CDR3 sequence: CASSKLAGGRKIGTDTQYF. The CDR3 nucleotides read TGTGCCAGCAGCAAACTAGCGGGGGGGCGCAAAATAGGCACAGATACGCAGTATTTT.

This clonotype was counted between two and nine times. The chain is built from TRBV5-1 and TRBJ2-3, with 8 bases lining up with TRBD1. J was trimmed by 2 bases and V by 0 bases; bases with no gene match: 5. This CDR3 comprises 16 residues. Germline V gene sequence: CDR1 SGHRS, CDR2 YFSETQ. The CDR3, as DNA: TGCGCCAGCAGCTTGGATGGACAGGGAAACACAGATACGCAGTATTTT. This codes for CASSLDGQGNTDTQYF. The full variable domain, in which reference TRBV5-1 and TRBJ2-3 provide the parts outside the CDR3, is KAGVTQTPRYLIKTRGQQVTLSCSPISGHRSVSWYQQTPGQGLQFLFEYFSETQRNKGNFPGRFSGRQFSNSRSEMNVSTLELGDSALYLCASSLDGQGNTDTQYFGPGTRLTVL.

This clonotype has a handful of counts. The rearrangement links TRBV20-1 to TRBJ1-6; D not certain. From germline, CDR1 is DFQATT and CDR2 SNEGSKA (reference sequence). Trimming left V 0 bases short and J 7 bases short, with 10 bases between. The CDR3 covers 14 residues. The chain's CDR3 is CSARDAGFNSPLHF. CDR3 DNA sequence: TGCAGTGCTAGAGATGCCGGTTTCAATTCACCCCTCCACTTT.

The chain links TRBV5-1 to TRBJ1-4; TRBD1 matches at 7 bases. In germline, CDR1 is SGHRS, CDR2 YFSETQ. The V and J ends lost 3 bases and 4 bases, in that order; junction bases with no gene match: 6. The CDR3 loop spans 15 amino acids. CDR3 DNA: TGCGCCAGCAGCTGGACAGGCTTAATTAATGAAAAACTGTTTTTT. Residues: CASSWTGLINEKLFF.

This clonotype was seen only once. A read error may account for a junction end that differs from germline. This chain links TRBV5-1 with TRBJ1-1, with D uncertain. This CDR3 comprises 12 residues. Germline loops: CDR1 SGHRS, CDR2 YFSETQ. The DNA of the CDR3 is TGCGCCAGCAGTTTGGACGGGGATGAAGCTTTCTTT. The encoded protein is CASSLDGDEAFF. Based on the CDR3 plus reference TRBV5-1 and TRBJ1-1, the full variable domain is KAGVTQTPRYLIKTRGQQVTLSCSPISGHRSVSWYQQTPGQGLQFLFEYFSETQRNKGNFPGRFSGRQFSNSRSEMNVSTLELGDSALYLCASSLDGDEAFFGQGTRLTVV.

The V gene is TRBV11-2, the J gene TRBJ2-2, with 11 bases identical to TRBD1. Unmatched junction bases numbered 10, after V lost 6 bases and J lost 7 bases. The CDR3 covers 16 residues. CDR1 is SGHAT and CDR2 is FQNNGV in the germline V gene. The CDR3 reads CASRNPGQGVRGELFF. The CDR3 region has the DNA TGTGCCAGCAGAAACCCGGGACAGGGGGTTCGCGGGGAGCTGTTTTTT.

This clonotype came up once. The rearrangement joins TRBV7-9 to TRBJ2-2; 8 bases are shared with TRBD1. Germline V gene lookup returns CDR1 SEHNR and CDR2 FQNEAQ (reference sequence). This CDR3 is built from 16 residues. After removal of 4 bases from V and 3 bases from J, the junction contained 7 bases not matched to a gene. The CDR3 reads CASSSTGVWYTGELFF. The CDR3 DNA sequence: TGTGCCAGCAGCTCGACAGGGGTTTGGTACACCGGGGAGCTGTTTTTT.

This clonotype was seen more than once but under ten times. The CDR3 DNA sequence: TGTGCCAGCAGCCCGGTGCACACCTACGAGCAGTACTTC. Protein: CASSPVHTYEQYF. The chain joins TRBV7-9 to TRBJ2-7; unclear D gene. There are 13 residues in the CDR3. Trimming shortened V by 5 bases and J by 2 bases, and 10 bases separated the two germline ends. Germline loops: CDR1 SEHNR, CDR2 FQNEAQ (reference sequence).

The genes are TRBV20-1 and TRBJ2-7; a possible D gene is TRBD2 (6 bases). There are 16 residues in the CDR3. V was pared by 0 bases and J by 2 bases, with 17 bases between. Germline lookup yields CDR1 DFQATT and CDR2 SNEGSKA (reference sequence). In DNA form, the CDR3 reads TGCAGTGCTAGAGACCCTTTACATGGGACTGCCTACGAGCAGTACTTC. Its protein product is CSARDPLHGTAYEQYF.